The source of this T cell receptor (beta chain) is a study of cytomegalovirus exposure and HLA in healthy donors. This CDR3 comprises 15 residues. V lost 0 bases, J lost 4 bases, and 10 bases lay in between. Germline V lookup: CDR1 LGHNA, CDR2 YSLEER. Both 60 Vbeta primers and 13 Jbeta primers went into the PCR. Repertoires were generated with immunoSEQ multiplex PCR, while TCRdb's copy carries only in-frame clones and drops some. This table has about 120,000 clones, around 79% appearing once. The chain couples TRBV4-3 to TRBJ1-3; D possibly corresponds to TRBD1 (5 bases). The sequenced sample consisted of PBMCs. The origin of this receptor is a woman aged 40 to 50 in good health and CMV-seronegative. CDR3 sequence reads: CASSQEPTAGNTIYF. DNA for the CDR3: TGCGCCAGCAGCCAAGAGCCGACAGCCGGAAACACCATATATTTT.